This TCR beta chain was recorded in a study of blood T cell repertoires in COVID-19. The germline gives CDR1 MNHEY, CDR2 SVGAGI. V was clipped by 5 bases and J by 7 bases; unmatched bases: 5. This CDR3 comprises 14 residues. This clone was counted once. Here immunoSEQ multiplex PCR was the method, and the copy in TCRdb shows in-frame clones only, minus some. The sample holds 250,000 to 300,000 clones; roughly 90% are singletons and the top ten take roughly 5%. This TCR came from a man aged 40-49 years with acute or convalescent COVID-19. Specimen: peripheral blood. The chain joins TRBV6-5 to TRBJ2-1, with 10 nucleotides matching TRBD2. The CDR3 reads CASSPSGGGNEQFF. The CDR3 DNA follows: TGTGCCAGCAGTCCTAGCGGGGGCGGGAATGAGCAGTTCTTC.